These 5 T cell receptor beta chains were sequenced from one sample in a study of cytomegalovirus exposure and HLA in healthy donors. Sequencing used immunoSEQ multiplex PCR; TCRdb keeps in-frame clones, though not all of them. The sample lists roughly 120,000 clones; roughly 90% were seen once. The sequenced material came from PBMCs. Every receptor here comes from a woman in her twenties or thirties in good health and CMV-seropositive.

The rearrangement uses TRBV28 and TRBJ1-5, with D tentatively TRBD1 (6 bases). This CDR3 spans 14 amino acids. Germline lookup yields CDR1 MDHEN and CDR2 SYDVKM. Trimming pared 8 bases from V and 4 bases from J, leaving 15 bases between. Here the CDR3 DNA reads TGTGCCAGCCAACCCTGGGACACGAATCAGCCCCAGCATTTT. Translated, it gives CASQPWDTNQPQHF. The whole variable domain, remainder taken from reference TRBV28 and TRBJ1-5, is DVKVTQSSRYLVKRTGEKVFLECVQDMDHENMFWYRQDPGLGLRLIYFSYDVKMKEKGDIPEGYSVSREKKERFSLILESASTNQTSMYLCASQPWDTNQPQHFGDGTRLSIL.

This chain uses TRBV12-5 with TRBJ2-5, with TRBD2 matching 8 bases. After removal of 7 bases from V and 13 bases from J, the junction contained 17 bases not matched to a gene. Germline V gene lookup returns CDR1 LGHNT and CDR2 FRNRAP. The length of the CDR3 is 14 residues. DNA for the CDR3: TGTGCTAGTGCCCGGGAGGGTGGTCTTTCCCGTTTGTACTTC. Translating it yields CASAREGGLSRLYF.

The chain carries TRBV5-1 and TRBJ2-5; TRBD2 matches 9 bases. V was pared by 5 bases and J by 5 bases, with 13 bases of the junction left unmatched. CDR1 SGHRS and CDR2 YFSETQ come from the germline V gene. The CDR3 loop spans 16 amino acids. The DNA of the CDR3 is TGCGCCAGCAGTCTAGCGGGACCAATCTTGGGGGAGACCCAGTACTTC. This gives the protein CASSLAGPILGETQYF.

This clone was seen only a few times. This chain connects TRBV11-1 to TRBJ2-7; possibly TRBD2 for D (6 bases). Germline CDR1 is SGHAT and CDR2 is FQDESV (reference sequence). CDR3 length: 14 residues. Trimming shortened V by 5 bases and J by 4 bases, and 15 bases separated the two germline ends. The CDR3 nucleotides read TGTGCCAGCAGCAGGGGACTGCGGGCGTACGAGCAGTACTTC. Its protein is CASSRGLRAYEQYF.

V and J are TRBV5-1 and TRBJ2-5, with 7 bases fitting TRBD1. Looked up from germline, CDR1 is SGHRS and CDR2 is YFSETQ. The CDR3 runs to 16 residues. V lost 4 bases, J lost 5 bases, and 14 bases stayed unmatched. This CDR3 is CASSIQARGSGETQYF. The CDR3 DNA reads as TGCGCCAGCAGCATTCAGGCCAGGGGGTCGGGGGAGACCCAGTACTTC.